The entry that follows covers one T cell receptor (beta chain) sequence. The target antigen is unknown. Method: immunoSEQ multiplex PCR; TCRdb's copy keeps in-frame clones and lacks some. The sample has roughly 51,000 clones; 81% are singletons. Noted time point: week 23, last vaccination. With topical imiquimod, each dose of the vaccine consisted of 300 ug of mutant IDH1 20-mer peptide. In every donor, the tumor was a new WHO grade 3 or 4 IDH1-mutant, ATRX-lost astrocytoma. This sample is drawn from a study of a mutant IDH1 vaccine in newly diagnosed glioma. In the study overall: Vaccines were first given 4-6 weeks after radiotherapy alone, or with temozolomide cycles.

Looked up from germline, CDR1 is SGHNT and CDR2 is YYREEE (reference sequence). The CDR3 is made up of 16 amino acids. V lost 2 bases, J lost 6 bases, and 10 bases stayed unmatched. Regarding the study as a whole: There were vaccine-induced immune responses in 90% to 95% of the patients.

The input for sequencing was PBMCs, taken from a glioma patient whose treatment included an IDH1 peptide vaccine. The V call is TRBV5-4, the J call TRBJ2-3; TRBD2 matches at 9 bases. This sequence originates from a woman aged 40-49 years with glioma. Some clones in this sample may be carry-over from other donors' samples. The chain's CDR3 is CASSFPLAGPGDTQYF. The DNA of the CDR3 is TGTGCCAGCAGCTTTCCTCTAGCGGGGCCGGGGGATACGCAGTATTTT.